Each of the 22 T cell receptor beta chains below was sequenced from the same sample in a study of Ad26.COV2.S vaccination and SARS-CoV-2 variants. The repertoire was sequenced with immunoSEQ multiplex PCR; TCRdb's copy has only in-frame clones and lacks some. The data contain about 460,000 clones, roughly nine tenths of them singletons. The treatment: around 19 received Ad26.COV2.S at low or high dose, single or two shots; a few received placebo; per-sample allocation not given. Sampling was performed 63 days after the first vaccine or placebo injection. This sample comprised peripheral blood, obtained in a trial of Ad26.COV2.S vaccine versus placebo. All receptors come from a person between 18 and 65 years old who received the Ad26.COV2.S COVID-19 vaccine or a placebo.

This clone was picked up one time. This rearrangement joins TRBV27 to TRBJ1-2; D is unresolved. V lost 2 bases, J lost 0 bases, and 10 bases lay in between. CDR1 is MNHEY, CDR2 SMNVEV, per germline (reference sequence). The CDR3 runs 15 residues. The CDR3 loop is CASSLLAGANYGYTF. Written as DNA, the CDR3 is TGTGCCAGCAGTTTACTTGCAGGAGCTAACTATGGCTACACCTTC.

V is TRBV7-9 and J is TRBJ1-3; D is perhaps TRBD1 (6 bases). The CDR3 consists of 16 residues. The germline gives CDR1 SEHNR, CDR2 FQNEAQ (reference sequence). V dropped 2 bases and J dropped 7 bases, with 18 bases sitting between them. CDR3 in amino acids: CASSLPIGTGSNTIYF. The CDR3 nucleotides read TGTGCCAGCAGCTTACCCATAGGAACAGGGAGCAACACCATATATTTT.

The rearrangement uses TRBV29-1 and TRBJ2-5; possible D gene TRBD2, 8 bases. CDR1 is SQVTM and CDR2 is ANQGSEA in the germline V gene. V shed 6 bases and J shed 5 bases, with 19 bases lying between them. The CDR3 spans 14 residues. Here the CDR3 reads CSVSPGGGAETQYF. The CDR3 bases are TGCAGCGTCTCCCCGGGAGGGGGCGCGGAGACCCAGTACTTC.

This chain connects TRBV9 to TRBJ2-5; 10 bases map to TRBD2. This CDR3 contains 17 residues. The germline gives CDR1 SGDLS, CDR2 YYNGEE. J gave up 1 base and V 0 bases, and 6 bases lay outside the gene matches. The CDR3 DNA follows: TGTGCCAGCAGCGTAGGCGCTAGCGGGAGCCTCCAAGAGACCCAGTACTTC. Residues: CASSVGASGSLQETQYF.

V usage is TRBV29-1 and J usage is TRBJ2-1; D remains unclear. This CDR3 spans 12 amino acids. Looked up from germline, CDR1 is SQVTM and CDR2 is ANQGSEA. V was cut by 4 bases and J by 4 bases, with 8 bases left in between. The CDR3 DNA reads TGCAGCGTTGGACAAGTTTACAATGAGCAGTTCTTC. Translation: CSVGQVYNEQFF.

The chain couples TRBV4-1 to TRBJ1-6; D not certain. The V gene lost 1 base and the J gene lost 3 bases, with 10 bases spanning the gap. CDR1 and CDR2 (germline): MGHRA, YSYEKL. This CDR3 region has 16 residues. CDR3 in amino acids: CASSQVVGGYNSPLHF. The CDR3 DNA is TGCGCCAGCAGCCAAGTTGTCGGTGGCTATAATTCACCCCTCCACTTT.

The V and J genes are TRBV6-5 and TRBJ1-2, with 8 positions matching TRBD1. Germline V gene data show CDR1 as MNHEY and CDR2 as SVGAGI. Unmatched junction bases numbered 7, after V lost 0 bases and J lost 4 bases. The length of the CDR3 is 16 residues. This CDR3 reads CASSYSPTGAAYGYTF. The CDR3 DNA reads as TGTGCCAGCAGTTACTCTCCGACAGGGGCCGCCTATGGCTACACCTTC.

The V call is TRBV28, the J call TRBJ1-3; 7 bases line up with TRBD1. Germline V CDR1 and CDR2: MDHEN, SYDVKM. CDR3 length: 17 amino acids. V trimming: 3 bases; J trimming: 2 bases; junction bases outside the gene matches: 10. Here the CDR3 reads CASSLQDRLATGNTIYF. The DNA of the CDR3 is TGTGCCAGCAGTTTGCAGGACAGGCTTGCTACTGGAAACACCATATATTTT.

In its sample, this clone was seen once. The chain links TRBV9 to TRBJ1-1; 8 bases align to TRBD1. Germline lookup yields CDR1 SGDLS and CDR2 YYNGEE. The CDR3 length is 14 residues. V trimming: 4 bases; J trimming: 5 bases; junction bases outside the gene matches: 7. The DNA of the CDR3 is TGTGCCAGCAGCTCCCGACAGGGGAATACTGAAGCTTTCTTT. As protein: CASSSRQGNTEAFF.

This clone was recorded once. V and J are TRBV19 and TRBJ1-4, with D perhaps matching TRBD1 (5 bases). Looked up from germline, CDR1 is LNHDA and CDR2 is SQIVND (reference sequence). Trimming left V 8 bases short and J 6 bases short, with 16 bases between. The CDR3 consists of 14 residues. Here the CDR3 DNA reads TGTGCCAGTTCCTCCGGGACGAAGGATGAAAAACTGTTTTTT. Its translation is CASSSGTKDEKLFF.

The rearrangement links TRBV11-2 to TRBJ1-2; D is unclear. The CDR3 contains 16 residues. The V end was cut by 4 bases, the J end by 4 bases, with 19 bases between. Germline CDR1 and CDR2: SGHAT and FQNNGV. The CDR3 DNA reads as TGTGCCAGCAGCTATAAGGGCGGGAGCTGGGGCTATGGCTACACCTTC. This encodes CASSYKGGSWGYGYTF.

The V call is TRBV7-3, the J call TRBJ2-1; D call uncertain. The CDR3 runs to 15 residues. CDR1 is SGHTA, CDR2 FQGTGA, per germline. Between the trimmed V and J ends, which lost 3 bases and 0 bases, there was a span of 9 bases. The CDR3, as DNA: TGTGCCAGCAGCTTGGGTCGCGGCTCCTACAATGAGCAGTTCTTC. Protein: CASSLGRGSYNEQFF. Drawing the rest from reference TRBV7-3 and TRBJ2-1, the complete variable domain is GAGVSQTPSNKVTEKGKYVELRCDPISGHTALYWYRQSLGQGPEFLIYFQGTGAADDSGLPNDRFFAVRPEGSVSTLKIQRTERGDSAVYLCASSLGRGSYNEQFFGPGTRLTVL.

The chain uses TRBV19 and TRBJ1-5; D call uncertain. CDR1 LNHDA and CDR2 SQIVND come from the germline V gene (reference sequence). This CDR3 contains 15 residues. V was trimmed by 0 bases and J by 6 bases, leaving 12 bases between them. CDR3 sequence: CASSIDPYKAQPQHF. The CDR3, as DNA: TGTGCCAGTAGTATAGATCCGTATAAGGCTCAGCCCCAGCATTTT.

The CDR3, as DNA: TGTGCCAGCAGAGAGAGTAATCAGCCCCAGCATTTT. Amino acids: CASRESNQPQHF. The chain joins TRBV2 to TRBJ1-5; no firm D call. Germline V lookup: CDR1 SNHLY, CDR2 FYNNEI. CDR3 length: 12 residues. V lost 6 bases and J 4 bases, leaving 7 bases between the germline ends.

This chain links TRBV2 with TRBJ2-5; 7 positions match TRBD1. Losses at the gene ends were 6 bases for V and 2 bases for J; bases not matched to a gene: 6. The CDR3 spans 14 residues. CDR1 is SNHLY and CDR2 is FYNNEI in the germline V gene. CDR3 bases: TGTGCCAGCAGCCTACAGGGGCAGCAAGAGACCCAGTACTTC. Its protein is CASSLQGQQETQYF.

This sequence joins TRBV28 and TRBJ2-5; tentatively, D is TRBD1 (6 bases). Trimming left V 10 bases short and J 1 base short, with 16 bases between. CDR1 is MDHEN, CDR2 SYDVKM, per germline. This CDR3 is 14 amino acids long. The CDR3 loop reads CAIMSYRVQETQYF. The CDR3, as DNA: TGTGCCATAATGAGTTACAGGGTCCAAGAGACCCAGTACTTC.

The chain employs TRBV4-3 and TRBJ2-2, with D possibly TRBD2 on 6 matching bases. Germline CDR1 and CDR2: LGHNA and YSLEER. There are 14 residues in the CDR3. V lost 8 bases, J lost 5 bases, and 15 bases lay in between. Here the CDR3 reads CASRPGRGTGELFF. The CDR3 DNA is TGCGCCAGCCGACCGGGACGGGGGACCGGGGAGCTGTTTTTT.

The chain combines TRBV5-4 with TRBJ2-7; D assignment may be TRBD1 or TRBD2 (5 bases each). In germline, CDR1 is SGHNT, CDR2 YYREEE (reference sequence). Trimming stripped 1 base from V and 2 bases from J, with 10 bases between. This CDR3 has 14 residues. The CDR3, as DNA: TGTGCCAGCAGCTTGATTGGGGGTCCCTACGAGCAGTACTTC. It specifies CASSLIGGPYEQYF.

The rearrangement joins TRBV6-5 to TRBJ1-2, with D unclear. CDR1 and CDR2 from the germline V gene are MNHEY and SVGAGI. The length of the CDR3 is 14 residues. Trimming left V 5 bases short and J 3 bases short, with 13 bases between. CDR3 sequence: CASSPPPDHYGYTF. CDR3 DNA: TGTGCCAGCAGTCCCCCACCGGACCACTATGGCTACACCTTC.

This rearrangement joins TRBV12-3 or TRBV12-4 to TRBJ2-1, with D uncertain. V was pared by 6 bases and J by 10 bases, with 10 bases between. The CDR3 is 11 amino acids. The CDR3 loop is CASSLSREQFF. The CDR3 DNA is TGTGCCAGCAGCCTCAGCAGGGAGCAGTTCTTC.

The V and J genes are TRBV28 and TRBJ1-5, with a possible D match to TRBD1 (5 bases). CDR1 MDHEN and CDR2 SYDVKM come from the germline V gene. The CDR3 spans 15 residues. The V end lost 3 bases, the J end lost 4 bases, and 13 bases lay between the germline ends. The CDR3 reads CASSFHIQANQPQHF. The DNA for the CDR3 is TGTGCCAGCAGTTTTCACATACAGGCAAATCAGCCCCAGCATTTT.

The chain couples TRBV2 to TRBJ2-1; TRBD2 aligns across 15 bases. CDR3 length equals 15 residues. The V gene's germline CDR1 is SNHLY and CDR2 FYNNEI. Losses at the gene ends were 6 bases for V and 9 bases for J; bases not matched to a gene: 6. As DNA, the CDR3 is TGTGCCAGCAGAGGACTAGCGGGAGGGCGAGGTGAGCAGTTCTTC. As protein: CASRGLAGGRGEQFF.